The next 16 T cell receptor beta chains were all read from a single sample in a study of OX40 agonist ivuxolimab in advanced cancers. Profiled with immunoSEQ multiplex PCR; TCRdb holds only in-frame clones, not every one. The sample includes about 90,000 clones, roughly 89% of them seen just once. The sample in question was CD4+ or CD8+ T cells sorted from blood, obtained in a trial of the OX40 agonist ivuxolimab. The receptors shown here come from an adult with an advanced solid tumor such as melanoma, head and neck, liver or kidney cancer.

Here the CDR3 reads CASRYGLAGTDTQYF. The CDR3 coding sequence is TGCGCCAGCAGATACGGACTAGCCGGGACAGATACGCAGTATTTT. V and J are TRBV5-1 and TRBJ2-3, with 8 bases lining up with TRBD2. The V gene end was trimmed by 5 bases and the J gene end by 3 bases; junction bases not matched to a gene: 8. CDR1 is SGHRS, CDR2 YFSETQ, per germline. The CDR3 sequence is 15 residues long.

The J gene is TRBJ2-1, the V gene TRBV6-1; D is uncertain. Germline V gene data show CDR1 as MNHNS and CDR2 as SASEGT. The germline V and J ends were trimmed by 5 bases and 9 bases, with 11 bases remaining between them. The CDR3 has 12 residues. The CDR3 nucleotides are TGTGCCAGCAGTCGAACTGTTGTTGAGCAGTTCTTC. This encodes CASSRTVVEQFF.

This chain links TRBV11-2 with TRBJ2-2; perhaps TRBD1 as D (6 bases). The CDR3 contains 12 residues. Between the trimmed V and J ends, which lost 10 bases and 4 bases, there was a span of 10 bases. Germline V gives CDR1 SGHAT, CDR2 FQNNGV. CDR3 residues: CATNRVTGELFF. The CDR3 coding sequence is TGTGCCACAAACAGGGTCACCGGGGAGCTGTTTTTT.

V is TRBV13 and J is TRBJ1-4, with TRBD1 identical over 9 bases. V lost 0 bases to trimming and J lost 6 bases; unmatched junction nucleotides: 5. The germline V gene has CDR1 PRHDT and CDR2 FYEKMQ (reference sequence). The CDR3 is 16 residues long. CDR3 loop: CASSLGGRQGDEKLFF. The CDR3 DNA is TGTGCCAGCAGCTTAGGCGGGCGACAGGGGGATGAAAAACTGTTTTTT. Full variable domain (remainder filled in from reference TRBV13 and TRBJ1-4): AAGVIQSPRHLIKEKRETATLKCYPIPRHDTVYWYQQGPGQDPQFLISFYEKMQSDKGSIPDRFSAQQFSDYHSELNMSSLELGDSALYFCASSLGGRQGDEKLFFGSGTQLSVL.

The chain links TRBV5-1 to TRBJ1-6; D not resolved. The germline gives CDR1 SGHRS, CDR2 YFSETQ. Trimming shortened V by 0 bases and J by 7 bases, and 11 bases separated the two germline ends. The CDR3 spans 15 residues. CDR3 region: CASSLGLLSNSPLHF. The CDR3 DNA reads TGCGCCAGCAGCTTGGGTCTTTTGTCAAATTCACCCCTCCACTTT.

The CDR3 DNA is TGTGCCAGCAGCTCCTTAGGAGGGACCTATAGCACAGATACGCAGTATTTT. Translating gives CASSSLGGTYSTDTQYF. The chain is built from TRBV7-6 and TRBJ2-3, with D possibly being TRBD2 (6 bases). CDR3 length: 17 amino acids. Trimming removed 4 bases from V and 0 bases from J, with 17 bases in between. Looked up from germline, CDR1 is SGHVS and CDR2 is FNYEAQ.

This chain links TRBV11-2 with TRBJ2-5; unclear D gene. Trimming took off 1 base at V and 14 bases at J, with 11 bases between the two ends. In germline, CDR1 is SGHAT, CDR2 FQNNGV. This CDR3 has 11 residues. CDR3 DNA: TGTGCCAGCAGCTTAGGGGCTTCCTTTTACTTC. This gives the protein CASSLGASFYF.

This clone showed up just once. The chain is built from TRBV11-2 and TRBJ2-3, with 10 nucleotides matching TRBD1. V was clipped by 3 bases and J by 1 base; unmatched bases: 7. The germline V gene has CDR1 SGHAT and CDR2 FQNNGV. The CDR3 consists of 17 residues. The chain's CDR3 is CASSFSGTGVGTDTQYF. CDR3 in DNA: TGTGCCAGCAGCTTCTCCGGGACAGGGGTGGGCACAGATACGCAGTATTTT.

The J gene is TRBJ2-3, the V gene TRBV19; D tentatively fits TRBD1 or TRBD2 (5 bases each). V lost 1 base, J lost 8 bases, and 13 bases lay in between. The CDR3 runs 14 residues. Per the germline V gene, CDR1 is LNHDA and CDR2 is SQIVND (reference sequence). CDR3 in amino acids: CASSIGEGQPTQYF. The CDR3 region has the DNA TGTGCCAGTAGTATAGGAGAGGGGCAACCTACGCAGTATTTT.

For the CDR3, the DNA is TGTGCCAGCAGCTTAAATAGCGGGACCCAAGAGACCCAGTACTTC. This encodes CASSLNSGTQETQYF. V usage is TRBV7-8 and J usage is TRBJ2-5, with 8 bases that match TRBD2. Germline values: CDR1 SGHVS, CDR2 FQNEAQ. The CDR3 extends over 15 amino acids. V trimming: 2 bases; J trimming: 1 base; junction bases outside the gene matches: 3.

The chain uses TRBV19 and TRBJ1-2; D unresolved. Trimming removed 5 bases from V and 7 bases from J, with 11 bases in between. Germline V gene sequence: CDR1 LNHDA, CDR2 SQIVND (reference sequence). CDR3 length: 12 residues. The CDR3 nucleotides are TGTGCCAGTAGTCCTTCGGGAGGTGGCTACACCTTC. Translating gives CASSPSGGGYTF.

The genes are TRBV19 and TRBJ2-7; TRBD1 aligns across 9 bases. The CDR3 length is 14 residues. CDR1 and CDR2 (germline): LNHDA, SQIVND (reference sequence). Germline trimming cut 4 bases from V and 3 bases from J; bases unmatched to any gene: 4. The DNA of the CDR3 is TGTGCCAGTAGTACTGGGACAGGGCGCTACGAGCAGTACTTC. It translates to CASSTGTGRYEQYF.

The rearrangement uses TRBV7-9 and TRBJ2-1, with TRBD2 matching over 8 bases. V shed 2 bases and J 8 bases; nucleotides not matched to a gene: 11. CDR3 length: 16 residues. Germline CDR1 SEHNR, CDR2 FQNEAQ (reference sequence). The CDR3 DNA reads as TGTGCCAGCAGCTTATATGCGGGGGGTATTGGGGATGAGCAGTTCTTC. Translated, it gives CASSLYAGGIGDEQFF.

This CDR3 reads CASSLGQGTNYGYTF. The CDR3 DNA follows: TGTGCCAGCAGCTTAGGGCAGGGCACTAACTATGGCTACACCTTC. The chain carries TRBV7-2 and TRBJ1-2, with D tentatively TRBD1 (5 bases). V was pared by 1 base and J by 0 bases, with 9 bases between. Germline loops: CDR1 SGHTA, CDR2 FQGNSA. This CDR3 has 15 amino acids.

The chain combines TRBV28 with TRBJ2-6; D is perhaps TRBD2 (5 bases). This CDR3 has 18 amino acids. Germline V gives CDR1 MDHEN, CDR2 SYDVKM. The germline V and J ends were trimmed by 5 bases and 0 bases, with 17 bases remaining between them. CDR3 region: CASSPDLFGNSGANVLTF. DNA for the CDR3: TGTGCCAGCAGTCCGGACCTTTTCGGGAACTCTGGGGCCAACGTCCTGACTTTC. Based on the CDR3 plus reference TRBV28 and TRBJ2-6, the full variable domain is DVKVTQSSRYLVKRTGEKVFLECVQDMDHENMFWYRQDPGLGLRLIYFSYDVKMKEKGDIPEGYSVSREKKERFSLILESASTNQTSMYLCASSPDLFGNSGANVLTFGAGSRLTVL.

The CDR3 bases are TGTGCCAGCAGCTTAACAGGGTTTAACACTGAAGCTTTCTTT. It is translated as CASSLTGFNTEAFF. The chain employs TRBV7-3 and TRBJ1-1; D gene uncertain. CDR1 is SGHTA and CDR2 is FQGTGA in the germline V gene. This CDR3 region has 14 residues. Trimming shortened V by 0 bases and J by 2 bases, and 7 bases separated the two germline ends. The variable domain in full, completed from reference TRBV7-3 and TRBJ1-1, reads GAGVSQTPSNKVTEKGKYVELRCDPISGHTALYWYRQSLGQGPEFLIYFQGTGAADDSGLPNDRFFAVRPEGSVSTLKIQRTERGDSAVYLCASSLTGFNTEAFFGQGTRLTVV.